This TCR beta chain was profiled in a study of T cells in Graves' hyperthyroidism and ophthalmopathy (dated by TCRdb to between 2017 and 2020). The study in broad terms: Peripheral blood samples were taken at the time of initial diagnosis, prior to any treatment. The 95 to 100 discovery patients were divided at random into training and test sets in a 7:3 ratio. Once sampling was done, hyperthyroidism patients were given methimazole at a starting dose of 30 mg daily, whereas ophthalmopathy patients were given high-dose intravenous methylprednisolone. In addition, the study compared T-cell repertoires in thyroid tissue and in blood from roughly 6 Graves' hyperthyroidism patients. Prospective prediction of ophthalmopathy was tested in an independent validation cohort of approximately 19 hyperthyroidism patients and 17 patients who later progressed to ophthalmopathy. The paper describes TCR Vbeta CDR3 sequencing of roughly 130 peripheral blood samples, made up of fewer than 50 ophthalmopathy patients, over 70 hyperthyroidism patients and some 17 progressor patients. A discovery cohort of about a hundred patients, roughly 43 with Graves' ophthalmopathy and approximately 60 with stable Graves' hyperthyroidism, was used to find distinguishing TCR V-J signatures.

Beyond this particular receptor, the publication reports: A 13 V-J signature model separated ophthalmopathy from stable hyperthyroidism, with 87.88% sensitivity and roughly 82% specificity in cross-validation and 80%/75% in testing. Most expanded thyroid clonotypes (frequency above 0.001) were also detected in blood, suggesting blood repertoires may reflect thyroid immune responses. In validation, the model predicted progression to ophthalmopathy a median of roughly 6.2 months before onset, with over 60% sensitivity and 72.22% specificity. No statistical method was used to fix the sample size in advance, and group allocation was not hidden from the investigators.

Per the germline V gene, SNHLY is the CDR1 and FYNNEI is the CDR2. The CDR3, cysteine through phenylalanine, is 11 amino acids long. Left in the record is the CDR3 DNA by itself, 33 bases read in frame from the first base. Graves' hyperthyroidism was defined as stable when no progression to ophthalmopathy occurred over 18 months of follow-up. Hyperthyroidism patients were newly diagnosed, with disease duration under 2 months, and aged 18 to 65 years. Exclusion was applied to patients with uncontrolled infections, other autoimmune diseases, pregnancy or lactation. Diagnoses relied on clinical symptoms, serum thyroxine and TRAb, thyroid ultrasound and orbital computed tomography. PBMCs were isolated from 7.5 to 10 ml of fresh peripheral blood by Ficoll-Paque density gradient centrifugation. Trizol reagent was used to extract total RNA, and RNA quality was then checked on an Agilent 2100 Bioanalyzer.

This clonotype was counted between two and nine times. The antigen this receptor binds is unknown. Base-call qualities are not available, and no considerably larger clone is one nucleotide away. The TCR beta CDR3 regions were amplified from RNA transcripts. For the first round of RT-PCR on the TCR CDR3, the HTBI primer set was used together with the Qiagen OneStep RT-PCR kit. Libraries were constructed in a second round of multiplex PCR, after which size selection and purification were performed. Libraries were sequenced paired-end with 100 bp reads on an Illumina HiSeq2000. Per the authors' processing: SOAPnuke was used to process the raw data, with reads discarded if the reads contained adapters or uncalled bases, had a mean Phred below 15, or lacked an exact constant-primer or identifier match. High-quality paired reads were merged using COPE v1.2.5, and each unique nucleotide sequence was defined as a clonotype. Clonotypes were aligned to IMGT TRBV, TRBD and TRBJ reference segments using MiTCR v1.1. The analysis included only V-J combinations with a frequency above 0.0001, which together covered around 99% of the repertoires. The TCS score was defined as the ratio of F50 (clonal expansion) to E x V (chaos), calculated using BLOSUM62-based TCRdist between CDR3 peptides within each V-J. Welch's t-statistics and random forest reduced fewer than 600 V-J features to roughly 13, which were used in a naive Bayes classifier (R e1071). Starting from the raw public reads, TCRdb applied fastp trimming at Q25, assembled clones with MiXCR and retained in-frame beta chains. When rows share a CDR3 protein, they turn into one entry using the most common DNA and genes. It is TCRdb's table, rather than the study itself, that gives the V and J calls and clone size. The sample table shows under 350,000 distinct CDR3 sequences, and 18% are seen once. The ten largest clonotypes hold less than 65% of the sample.

Sequenced: blood. This clonotype originated in a woman aged 50 to 60 with Graves' hyperthyroidism. Rearrangement joined TRBV2 to TRBJ2-5; too little of a D gene remains to name it. The nucleotide sequence reads TGTGCAAGCTCTAAGGTTGAGACCCAGTACTTC. Its translation reads: CASSKVETQYF.